These 2 T cell receptor beta chains came from one sample sequenced in a study of blood T cell repertoires in COVID-19. Libraries were prepared by immunoSEQ multiplex PCR; TCRdb keeps only in-frame clonotypes and omits some of them. The repertoire holds 130,000 or so clones, with roughly 90% as singletons. Sequencing input: peripheral blood. The receptors shown here come from a man aged 65 to 85 with active COVID-19.

The chain recombines TRBV2 with TRBJ1-1, with TRBD1 matching 7 bases. CDR1 is SNHLY and CDR2 is FYNNEI in the germline V gene. V lost 7 bases and J lost 4; bases outside the gene matches: 9. This CDR3 spans 14 amino acids. The CDR3 bases are TGTGCCAGCAACCCCCGACAGGGAGGCACTGAAGCTTTCTTT. Translating gives CASNPRQGGTEAFF.

The chain joins TRBV13 to TRBJ1-1; 7 bases are a match to TRBD1. From germline, CDR1 is PRHDT and CDR2 FYEKMQ (reference sequence). This CDR3 comprises 14 residues. V trimming: 8 bases; J trimming: 3 bases; junction bases outside the gene matches: 9. The CDR3 region is CASGAGGSDTEAFF. CDR3 nucleotides: TGTGCCAGCGGGGCAGGGGGGTCGGACACTGAAGCTTTCTTT.